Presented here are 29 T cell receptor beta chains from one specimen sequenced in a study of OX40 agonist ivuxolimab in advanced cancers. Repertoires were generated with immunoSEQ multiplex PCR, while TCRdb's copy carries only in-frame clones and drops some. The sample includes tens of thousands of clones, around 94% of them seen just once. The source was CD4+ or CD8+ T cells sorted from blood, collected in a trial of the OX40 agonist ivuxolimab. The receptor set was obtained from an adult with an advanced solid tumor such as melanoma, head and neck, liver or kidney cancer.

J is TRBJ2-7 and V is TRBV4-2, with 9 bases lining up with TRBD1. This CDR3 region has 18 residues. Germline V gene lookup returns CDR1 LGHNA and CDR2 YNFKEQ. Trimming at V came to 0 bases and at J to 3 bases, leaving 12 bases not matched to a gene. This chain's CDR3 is CASSQELGGQGLYYEQYF. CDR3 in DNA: TGTGCCAGCAGCCAAGAGTTAGGTGGACAGGGGCTGTACTACGAGCAGTACTTC.

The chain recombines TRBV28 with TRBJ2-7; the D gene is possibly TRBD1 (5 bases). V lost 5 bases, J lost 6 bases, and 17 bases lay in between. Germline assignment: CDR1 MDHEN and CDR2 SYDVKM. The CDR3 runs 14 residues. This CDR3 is CASSDSTDSLEQYF. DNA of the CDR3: TGTGCCAGCAGTGACTCGACAGATAGCCTCGAGCAGTACTTC.

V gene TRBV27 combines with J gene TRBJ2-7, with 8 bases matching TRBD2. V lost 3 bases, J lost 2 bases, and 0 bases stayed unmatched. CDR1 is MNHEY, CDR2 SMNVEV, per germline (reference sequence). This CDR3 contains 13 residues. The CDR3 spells CASSLGLAYEQYF. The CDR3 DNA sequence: TGTGCCAGCAGTTTGGGACTAGCCTACGAGCAGTACTTC.

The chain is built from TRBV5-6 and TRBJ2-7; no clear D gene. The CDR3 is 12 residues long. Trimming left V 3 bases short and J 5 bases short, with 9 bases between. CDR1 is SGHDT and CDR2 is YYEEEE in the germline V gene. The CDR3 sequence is CASSWTRDEQYF. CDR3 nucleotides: TGTGCCAGCAGCTGGACCCGCGACGAGCAGTACTTC.

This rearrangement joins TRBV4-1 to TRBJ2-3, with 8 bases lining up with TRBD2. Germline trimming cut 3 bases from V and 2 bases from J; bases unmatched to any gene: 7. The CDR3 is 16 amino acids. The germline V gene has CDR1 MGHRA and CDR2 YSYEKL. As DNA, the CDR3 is TGCGCCAGCAGCCAGGGGAGCGGGGGTTCCACAGATACGCAGTATTTT. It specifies CASSQGSGGSTDTQYF.

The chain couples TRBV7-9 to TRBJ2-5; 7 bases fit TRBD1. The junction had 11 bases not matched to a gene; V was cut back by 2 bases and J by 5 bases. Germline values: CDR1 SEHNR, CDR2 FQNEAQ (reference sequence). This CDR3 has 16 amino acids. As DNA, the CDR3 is TGTGCCAGCAGCTTATCCCTACAGGGGTGGGGGGAGACCCAGTACTTC. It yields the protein CASSLSLQGWGETQYF.

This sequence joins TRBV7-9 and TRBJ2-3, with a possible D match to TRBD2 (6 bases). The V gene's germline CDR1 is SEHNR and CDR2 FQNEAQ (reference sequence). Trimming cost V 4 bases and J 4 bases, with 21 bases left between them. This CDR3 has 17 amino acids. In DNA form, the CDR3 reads TGTGCCAGCAGCTCCGGGGGTGGCAGGGTCGACGCAGATACGCAGTATTTT. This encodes CASSSGGGRVDADTQYF.

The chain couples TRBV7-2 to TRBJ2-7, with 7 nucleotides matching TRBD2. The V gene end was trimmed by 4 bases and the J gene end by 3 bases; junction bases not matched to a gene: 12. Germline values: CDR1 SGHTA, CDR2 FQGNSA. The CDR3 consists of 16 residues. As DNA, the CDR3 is TGTGCCAGCAGCTCTTCTCGGGGGGAACCTGTCTACGAGCAGTACTTC. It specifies CASSSSRGEPVYEQYF. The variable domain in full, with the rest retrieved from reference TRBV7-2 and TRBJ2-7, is GAGVSQSPSNKVTEKGKDVELRCDPISGHTALYWYRQSLGQGLEFLIYFQGNSAPDKSGLPSDRFSAERTGGSVSTLTIQRTQQEDSAVYLCASSSSRGEPVYEQYFGPGTRLTVT.

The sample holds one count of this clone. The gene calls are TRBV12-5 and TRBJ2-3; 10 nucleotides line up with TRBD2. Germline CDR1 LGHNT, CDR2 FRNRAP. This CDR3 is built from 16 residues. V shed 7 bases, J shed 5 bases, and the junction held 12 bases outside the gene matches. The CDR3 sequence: CASDQGSGGRRDTQYF. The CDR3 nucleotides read TGTGCTAGTGACCAGGGTAGCGGGGGGAGGAGAGATACGCAGTATTTT. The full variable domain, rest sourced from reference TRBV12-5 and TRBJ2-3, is DARVTQTPRHKVTEMGQEVTMRCQPILGHNTVFWYRQTMMQGLELLAYFRNRAPLDDSGMPKDRFSAEMPDATLATLKIQPSEPRDSAVYFCASDQGSGGRRDTQYFGPGTRLTVL.

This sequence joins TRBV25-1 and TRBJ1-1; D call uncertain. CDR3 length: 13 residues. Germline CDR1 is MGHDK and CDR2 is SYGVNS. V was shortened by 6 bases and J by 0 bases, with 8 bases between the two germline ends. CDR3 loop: CASSGSVNTEAFF. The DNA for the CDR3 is TGTGCCAGCAGCGGTTCTGTGAACACTGAAGCTTTCTTT.

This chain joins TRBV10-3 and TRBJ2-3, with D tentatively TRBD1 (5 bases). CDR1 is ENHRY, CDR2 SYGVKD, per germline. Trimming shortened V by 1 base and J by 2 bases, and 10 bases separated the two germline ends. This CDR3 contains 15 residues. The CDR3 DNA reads TGTGCCATCAGTGAGTTCGGACATGACACAGATACGCAGTATTTT. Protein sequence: CAISEFGHDTDTQYF.

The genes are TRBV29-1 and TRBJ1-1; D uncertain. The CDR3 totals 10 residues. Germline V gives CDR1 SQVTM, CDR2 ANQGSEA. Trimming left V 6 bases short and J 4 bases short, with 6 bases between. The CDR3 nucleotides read TGCAGCGTGGCGGGCACTGAAGCTTTCTTT. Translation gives CSVAGTEAFF.

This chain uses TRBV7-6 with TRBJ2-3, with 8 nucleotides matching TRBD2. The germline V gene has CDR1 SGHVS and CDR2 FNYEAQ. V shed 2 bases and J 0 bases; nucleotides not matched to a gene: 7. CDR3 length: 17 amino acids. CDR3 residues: CASSLPTSGGSTDTQYF. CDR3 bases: TGTGCCAGCAGCTTACCAACTAGCGGTGGAAGCACAGATACGCAGTATTTT.

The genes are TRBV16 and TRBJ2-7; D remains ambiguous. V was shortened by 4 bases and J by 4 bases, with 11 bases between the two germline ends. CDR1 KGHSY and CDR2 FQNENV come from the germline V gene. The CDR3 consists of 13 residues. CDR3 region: CASSPRFGYEQYF. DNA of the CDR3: TGTGCCAGCAGCCCCAGGTTCGGGTACGAGCAGTACTTC.

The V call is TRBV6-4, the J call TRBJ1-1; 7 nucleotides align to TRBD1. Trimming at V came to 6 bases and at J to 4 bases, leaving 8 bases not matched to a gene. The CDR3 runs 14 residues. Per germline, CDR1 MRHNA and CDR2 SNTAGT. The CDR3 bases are TGTGCCAGCAGAGCGACAGGGTTTGGCACTGAAGCTTTCTTT. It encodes CASRATGFGTEAFF.

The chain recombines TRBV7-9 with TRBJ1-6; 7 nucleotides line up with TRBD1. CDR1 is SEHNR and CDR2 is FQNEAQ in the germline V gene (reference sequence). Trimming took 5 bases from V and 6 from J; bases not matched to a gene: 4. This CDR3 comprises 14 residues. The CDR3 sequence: CASSQAGGNSPLHF. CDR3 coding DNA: TGTGCCAGCAGCCAAGCAGGGGGTAATTCACCCCTCCACTTT.

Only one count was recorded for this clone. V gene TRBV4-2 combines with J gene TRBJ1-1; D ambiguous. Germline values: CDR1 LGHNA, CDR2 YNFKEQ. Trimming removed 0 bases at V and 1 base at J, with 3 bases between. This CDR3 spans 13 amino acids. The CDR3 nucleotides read TGTGCCAGCAGCCAAGACGGGAACACTGAAGCTTTCTTT. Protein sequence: CASSQDGNTEAFF.

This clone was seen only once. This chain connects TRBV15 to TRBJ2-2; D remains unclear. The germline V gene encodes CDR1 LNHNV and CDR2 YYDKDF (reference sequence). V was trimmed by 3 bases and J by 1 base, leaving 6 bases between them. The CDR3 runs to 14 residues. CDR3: CATSSSMNTGELFF. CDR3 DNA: TGTGCCACCAGCAGCTCCATGAACACCGGGGAGCTGTTTTTT.

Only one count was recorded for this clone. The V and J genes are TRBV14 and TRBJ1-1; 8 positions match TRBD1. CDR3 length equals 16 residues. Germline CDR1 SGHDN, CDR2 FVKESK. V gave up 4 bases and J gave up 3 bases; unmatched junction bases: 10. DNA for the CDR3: TGTGCCAGCAGCCGTGGCAGGACAGGGATAGACACTGAAGCTTTCTTT. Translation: CASSRGRTGIDTEAFF. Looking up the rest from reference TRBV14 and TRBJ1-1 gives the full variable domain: EAGVTQFPSHSVIEKGQTVTLRCDPISGHDNLYWYRRVMGKEIKFLLHFVKESKQDESGMPNNRFLAERTGGTYSTLKVQPAELEDSGVYFCASSRGRTGIDTEAFFGQGTRLTVV.

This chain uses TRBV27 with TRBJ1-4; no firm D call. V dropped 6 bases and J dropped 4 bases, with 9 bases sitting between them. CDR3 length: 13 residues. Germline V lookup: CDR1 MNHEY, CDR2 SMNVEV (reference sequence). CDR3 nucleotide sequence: TGTGCCAGCAGGACGGACTATAATGAAAAACTGTTTTTT. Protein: CASRTDYNEKLFF.

In DNA form, the CDR3 reads TGTGCCAGCAGCCTTAGCCAGACCCTGTCCTACGAGCAGTACTTC. Encoded protein: CASSLSQTLSYEQYF. The J gene is TRBJ2-7, the V gene TRBV4-2; no definite D call. CDR3 length: 15 residues. V was cut by 4 bases and J by 1 base, with 14 bases left in between. Germline lookup yields CDR1 LGHNA and CDR2 YNFKEQ.

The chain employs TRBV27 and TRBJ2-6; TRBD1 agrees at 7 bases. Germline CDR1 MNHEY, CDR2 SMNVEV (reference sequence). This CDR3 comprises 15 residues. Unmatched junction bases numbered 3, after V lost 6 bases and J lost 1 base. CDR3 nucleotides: TGTGCCAGCAGCATGACAGGGTCTGGGGCCAACGTCCTGACTTTC. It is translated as CASSMTGSGANVLTF. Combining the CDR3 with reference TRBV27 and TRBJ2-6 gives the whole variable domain EAQVTQNPRYLITVTGKKLTVTCSQNMNHEYMSWYRQDPGLGLRQIYYSMNVEVTDKGDVPEGYKVSRKEKRNFPLILESPSPNQTSLYFCASSMTGSGANVLTFGAGSRLTVL.

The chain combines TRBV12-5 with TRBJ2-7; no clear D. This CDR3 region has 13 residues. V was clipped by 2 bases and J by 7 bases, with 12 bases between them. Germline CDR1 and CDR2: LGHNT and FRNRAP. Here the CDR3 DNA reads TGTGCTAGTGGTTTGTCTTTGAGTAGTGAGCAGTACTTC. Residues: CASGLSLSSEQYF.

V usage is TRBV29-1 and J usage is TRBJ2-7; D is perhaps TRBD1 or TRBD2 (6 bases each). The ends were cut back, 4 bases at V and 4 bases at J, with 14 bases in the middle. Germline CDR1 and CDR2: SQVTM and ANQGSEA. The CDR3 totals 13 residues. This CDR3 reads CSVAWGALYEQYF. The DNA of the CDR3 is TGCAGCGTTGCGTGGGGGGCCCTTTACGAGCAGTACTTC.

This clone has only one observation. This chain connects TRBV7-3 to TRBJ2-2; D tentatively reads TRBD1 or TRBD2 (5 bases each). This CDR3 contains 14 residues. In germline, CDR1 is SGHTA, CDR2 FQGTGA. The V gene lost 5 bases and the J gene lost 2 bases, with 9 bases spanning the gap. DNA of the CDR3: TGTGCCAGCAGCACGGGACCCAACACCGGGGAGCTGTTTTTT. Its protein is CASSTGPNTGELFF.

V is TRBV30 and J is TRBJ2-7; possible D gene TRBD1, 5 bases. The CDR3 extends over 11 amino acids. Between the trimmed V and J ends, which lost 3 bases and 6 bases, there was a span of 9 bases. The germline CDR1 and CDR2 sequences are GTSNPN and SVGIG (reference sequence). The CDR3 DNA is TGTGCCTGGAGCCAGGGCGGCGAGCAGTACTTC. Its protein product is CAWSQGGEQYF.

The CDR3 DNA reads as TGCGCCAGCAGCCAAGGAAGGGTGGCGACTAGCGGGAAAGTGAACTACGAGCAGTACTTC. Protein product: CASSQGRVATSGKVNYEQYF. The chain links TRBV4-3 to TRBJ2-7, with 11 nucleotides matching TRBD2. This CDR3 comprises 20 residues. The germline CDR1 and CDR2 sequences are LGHNA and YSLEER. J was trimmed by 3 bases and V by 1 base; bases with no gene match: 17.

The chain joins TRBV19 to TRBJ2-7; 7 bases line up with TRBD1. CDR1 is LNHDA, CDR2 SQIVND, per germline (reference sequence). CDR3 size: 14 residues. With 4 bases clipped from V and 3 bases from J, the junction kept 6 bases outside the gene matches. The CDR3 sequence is CASSTRDRDYEQYF. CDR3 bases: TGTGCCAGTAGTACCCGGGACAGAGACTACGAGCAGTACTTC.

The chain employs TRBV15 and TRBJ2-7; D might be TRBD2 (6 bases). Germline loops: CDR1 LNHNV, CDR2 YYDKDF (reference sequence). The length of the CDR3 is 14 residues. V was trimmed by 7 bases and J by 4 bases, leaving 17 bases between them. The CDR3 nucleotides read TGTGCCACCAAGGCGGCTAGCGTCGGTTACGAGCAGTACTTC. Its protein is CATKAASVGYEQYF. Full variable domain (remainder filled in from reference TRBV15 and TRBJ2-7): DAMVIQNPRYQVTQFGKPVTLSCSQTLNHNVMYWYQQKSSQAPKLLFHYYDKDFNNEADTPDNFQSRRPNTSFCFLDIRSPGLGDTAMYLCATKAASVGYEQYFGPGTRLTVT.